These 15 T cell receptor beta chains came from one sample sequenced in a study of blood T cell repertoires in COVID-19. The table came from immunoSEQ multiplex PCR; TCRdb's copy has only in-frame clones and leaves some out. Among 150,000 to 200,000 clones listed, 79% were seen once. Sequencing was performed on peripheral blood. These receptors originate from a man between 60 and 75 years old with active or convalescent COVID-19.

The V call is TRBV9, the J call TRBJ1-6; tentatively, D is TRBD1 (6 bases). CDR3 length equals 15 residues. Germline CDR1 reads SGDLS; CDR2 reads YYNGEE. V was clipped by 4 bases and J by 10 bases, with 18 bases between them. CDR3 nucleotides: TGTGCCAGCAGCCTCTTTGGGGGGGCTGGCTCACCCCTCCACTTT. Protein product: CASSLFGGAGSPLHF.

The chain carries TRBV21-1 and TRBJ2-1; the table's D call, TRBD2, has no DNA check behind it. TRBV21-1 is given as a pseudogene. This CDR3 is 16 amino acids long. The CDR3, as DNA: TGTGCCAGCAGCAAATTTGAGACTAGCGTGGCGGATGAGCAGTTCTTC. This codes for CASSKFETSVADEQFF.

This clone has a handful of counts. The chain recombines TRBV19 with TRBJ2-1; 9 bases map to TRBD2. The CDR3 length is 15 residues. Looked up from germline, CDR1 is LNHDA and CDR2 is SQIVND (reference sequence). With V trimmed by 6 bases and J by 5 bases, 8 bases remained unmatched. The CDR3 region has the DNA TGTGCCAGTAGCCCTCCGGGACTAGCCCACAATGAGCAGTTCTTC. Translating it yields CASSPPGLAHNEQFF.

This clone was counted only a few times. The J gene is TRBJ1-6, the V gene TRBV6-4; D gene ambiguous. Looked up from germline, CDR1 is MRHNA and CDR2 is SNTAGT. V shed 0 bases and J shed 3 bases, with 21 bases lying between them. The CDR3 is 20 amino acids. The CDR3 protein is CASSDSILASVTRYNSPLHF. The CDR3 coding sequence is TGTGCCAGCAGTGACTCGATTTTAGCGAGTGTCACTCGCTATAATTCACCCCTCCACTTT.

As regards this clone: A junction end diverges from the germline sequence, so it may reflect a read error. The chain employs TRBV27 and TRBJ1-5, with 7 nucleotides matching TRBD1. The CDR3 contains 17 residues. Germline V gives CDR1 MNHEY, CDR2 SMNVEV (reference sequence). The CDR3 DNA follows: TGTGCTAGCAGTCCCCAGGGGGTAGGGGCGGCCAATCAGCCCCAGCATTTT. It codes for CASSPQGVGAANQPQHF.

This chain connects TRBV9 to TRBJ1-5; 7 nucleotides align to TRBD1. Germline values: CDR1 SGDLS, CDR2 YYNGEE. Trimming cost V 2 bases and J 10 bases; bases outside gene matches: 6. CDR3 length: 13 amino acids. This CDR3 is CASSVRGVGPQHF. DNA of the CDR3: TGTGCCAGCAGCGTCAGGGGGGTGGGTCCCCAGCATTTT.

The gene calls are TRBV15 and TRBJ1-4; 12 bases agree with TRBD1. Germline CDR1 and CDR2: LNHNV and YYDKDF (reference sequence). This CDR3 region has 19 residues. Trimming at V came to 2 bases and at J to 8 bases, leaving 15 bases not matched to a gene. The CDR3 DNA reads TGTGCCACCAGCAGACGGCCCTCCGGGACAGGGGGCGCCTGGGAAAAACTGTTTTTT. Protein sequence: CATSRRPSGTGGAWEKLFF.

The chain uses TRBV18 and TRBJ2-1, with 10 bases aligning to TRBD2. Looked up from germline, CDR1 is KGHSH and CDR2 is LQKENI. J was trimmed by 2 bases and V by 3 bases; bases with no gene match: 4. The CDR3 loop spans 16 amino acids. CDR3 loop: CASSPVAGGTYNEQFF. The CDR3 DNA is TGTGCCAGCTCACCTGTAGCGGGAGGTACCTACAATGAGCAGTTCTTC.

V usage is TRBV10-3 and J usage is TRBJ1-1; no clear D. There are 14 residues in the CDR3. The germline V gene has CDR1 ENHRY and CDR2 SYGVKD. V was shortened by 6 bases and J by 1 base, with 12 bases between the two germline ends. The chain's CDR3 is CAISPGRENTEAFF. CDR3 sequence (DNA): TGTGCCATCAGCCCCGGACGGGAGAACACTGAAGCTTTCTTT.

The V call is TRBV5-5, the J call TRBJ2-7; D unresolved. Trimming took 4 bases from V and 7 from J, leaving 15 bases between them. Germline V gene lookup returns CDR1 SGHKS and CDR2 YYEKEE (reference sequence). CDR3 length: 13 amino acids. CDR3 sequence (DNA): TGTGCCAGCAGCATATTACCTAGTGAGGAGCAGTACTTC. Its translation: CASSILPSEEQYF.

The chain has TRBV6-2 or TRBV6-3 and TRBJ1-5; 9 bases are a match to TRBD1. The CDR3 is 14 residues long. The ends lost 6 bases at V and 6 bases at J; junction bases unmatched: 6. Germline V CDR1 and CDR2: MNHEY, SVGEGT. This CDR3 reads CASSNRQGVQPQHF. The CDR3 region has the DNA TGTGCCAGCAGCAACAGACAGGGGGTTCAGCCCCAGCATTTT.

This chain joins TRBV15 and TRBJ2-5; perhaps TRBD1 as D (6 bases). The CDR3 runs to 14 residues. Germline assignment: CDR1 LNHNV and CDR2 YYDKDF (reference sequence). Trimming shortened V by 3 bases and J by 2 bases, and 10 bases separated the two germline ends. CDR3 sequence (DNA): TGTGCCACCAGCAGGGGAACAGGGCAAGAGACCCAGTACTTC. It yields the protein CATSRGTGQETQYF. The full variable domain, completed using reference TRBV15 and TRBJ2-5, is DAMVIQNPRYQVTQFGKPVTLSCSQTLNHNVMYWYQQKSSQAPKLLFHYYDKDFNNEADTPDNFQSRRPNTSFCFLDIRSPGLGDTAMYLCATSRGTGQETQYFGPGTRLLVL.

This chain links TRBV5-1 with TRBJ2-3, with 8 bases identical to TRBD2. The CDR3 is made up of 15 amino acids. Germline values: CDR1 SGHRS, CDR2 YFSETQ. With 3 bases clipped from V and 0 bases from J, the junction kept 3 bases outside the gene matches. The CDR3 bases are TGCGCCAGCAGCTCTCGGACTAGCAGCACAGATACGCAGTATTTT. Translating it yields CASSSRTSSTDTQYF. Drawing the rest from reference TRBV5-1 and TRBJ2-3, the complete variable domain is KAGVTQTPRYLIKTRGQQVTLSCSPISGHRSVSWYQQTPGQGLQFLFEYFSETQRNKGNFPGRFSGRQFSNSRSEMNVSTLELGDSALYLCASSSRTSSTDTQYFGPGTRLTVL.

This clone was observed many times. The rearrangement joins TRBV25-1 to TRBJ2-4; D is uncertain. Per the germline V gene, CDR1 is MGHDK and CDR2 is SYGVNS. Trimming pared 1 base from V and 2 bases from J, leaving 18 bases between. CDR3 length: 18 amino acids. DNA of the CDR3: TGTGCCAGCAGTGAATCGCGTGATGCAGGTCTCTCCAAAAACATTCAGTACTTC. Translated, it gives CASSESRDAGLSKNIQYF.

This CDR3 is CASSLGLAGVQETQYF. CDR3 bases: TGTGCCAGCAGCCTCGGACTAGCGGGCGTTCAAGAGACCCAGTACTTC. The chain employs TRBV28 and TRBJ2-5; 11 bases line up with TRBD2. The J segment lost 2 bases and the V segment lost 6 bases, leaving 8 bases of the junction unmatched. The length of the CDR3 is 16 residues. Germline loops: CDR1 MDHEN, CDR2 SYDVKM.